Shown below are 14 T cell receptor beta chains from a single sample sequenced in a study of cytomegalovirus exposure and HLA in healthy donors. PCR primers comprised 60 Vbeta and 13 Jbeta primers. Assay used: immunoSEQ multiplex PCR; TCRdb lists only in-frame clones, some missing. The table lists 130,000 or so clones, approximately 80% of them singletons. The sample taken for sequencing was PBMCs. These receptors all stem from a woman between 35 and 50 years old in good health and CMV-seronegative.

The gene calls are TRBV6-5 and TRBJ1-2; D not resolved. The CDR3 has 13 residues. Germline V gene sequence: CDR1 MNHEY, CDR2 SVGAGI. Trimming left V 5 bases short and J 5 bases short, with 12 bases between. This CDR3 is CASSRGFGYGYTF. In nucleotides, the CDR3 is TGTGCCAGCAGTCGCGGTTTCGGTTATGGCTACACCTTC.

V usage is TRBV11-2 and J usage is TRBJ1-5; 7 positions agree with TRBD1. Trimming removed 5 bases from V and 0 bases from J; junction bases left unmatched: 4. CDR3 size: 15 residues. Per the germline V gene, CDR1 is SGHAT and CDR2 is FQNNGV. CDR3 sequence: CASSLGTVSNQPQHF. Written as DNA, the CDR3 is TGTGCCAGCAGCCTAGGGACAGTTAGCAATCAGCCCCAGCATTTT.

The chain couples TRBV7-2 to TRBJ1-3, with D hard to call. CDR1 and CDR2 (germline): SGHTA, FQGNSA. V was cut by 1 base and J by 4 bases, with 8 bases left in between. The CDR3 has 14 residues. The CDR3 coding sequence is TGTGCCAGCAGCTTAGGGCCCGGGGGAAACACCATATATTTT. Protein product: CASSLGPGGNTIYF.

Comment on this clone: Mismatch with germline at one junction end may stem from a read error. This chain joins TRBV7-9 and TRBJ2-1, with D tentatively TRBD1 (5 bases). This CDR3 has 12 residues. Per the germline V gene, CDR1 is SEHNR and CDR2 is FQNEAQ (reference sequence). The CDR3 sequence: CSSSLSNGAQFF. CDR3 sequence (DNA): TGTTCCAGCAGCTTGTCCAATGGGGCACAGTTCTTC.

This chain joins TRBV21-1 and TRBJ2-2; the table names TRBD2, a call not compared with the DNA. TRBV21-1 counts as a pseudogene. This CDR3 is built from 21 residues. The DNA for the CDR3 is TGTGCCAGCAGCAAAGCCGCGACGCAAAGTAGCGGGAGGGCCTCGGGCGGGGAGCTGTTTTTT. Protein: CASSKAATQSSGRASGGELFF.

This chain's CDR3 is CASSLRGQRYEQYF. The CDR3 DNA reads as TGTGCCAGCAGCCTAAGGGGACAGCGTTACGAGCAGTACTTC. V is TRBV6-6 and J is TRBJ2-7, with 7 bases fitting TRBD1. The junction had 9 bases not matched to a gene; V was cut back by 6 bases and J by 4 bases. Per germline, CDR1 MNHNY and CDR2 SVGAGI (reference sequence). CDR3 length: 14 amino acids.

The chain combines TRBV9 with TRBJ2-1; perhaps TRBD2 as D (5 bases). There are 15 residues in the CDR3. V shed 4 bases and J shed 12 bases, with 23 bases lying between them. From germline, CDR1 is SGDLS and CDR2 YYNGEE. CDR3 in DNA: TGTGCCAGCAGCTCCACTTGGAGGCACACAATGAGGCAGTTCTTC. Translation: CASSSTWRHTMRQFF. The whole variable domain, remainder taken from reference TRBV9 and TRBJ2-1, is DSGVTQTPKHLITATGQRVTLRCSPRSGDLSVYWYQQSLDQGLQFLIQYYNGEERAKGNILERFSAQQFPDLHSELNLSSLELGDSALYFCASSSTWRHTMRQFFGPGTRLTVL.

A remark on this clone: At one end, the junction sequence differs from germline, possibly due to a read error. V usage is TRBV7-9 and J usage is TRBJ1-5; no clear D. This CDR3 region has 14 residues. Germline lookup yields CDR1 SEHNR and CDR2 FQNEAQ (reference sequence). CDR3 loop: CSSSFAASNQPQHF. In nucleotides, the CDR3 is TGTTCCAGCAGCTTCGCGGCTAGCAATCAGCCCCAGCATTTT.

The rearrangement joins TRBV4-1 to TRBJ1-2; the match to TRBD1 covers 7 bases. The germline V gene has CDR1 MGHRA and CDR2 YSYEKL. CDR3 length equals 14 residues. Germline trimming cut 3 bases from V and 4 bases from J; bases unmatched to any gene: 5. Here the CDR3 DNA reads TGCGCCAGCAGCCAGGGCAGGGGGGTCTATGGCTACACCTTC. Amino acids: CASSQGRGVYGYTF.

The rearrangement joins TRBV5-1 to TRBJ1-1; the D gene is possibly TRBD1 (6 bases). The CDR3 contains 15 residues. The V gene's germline CDR1 is SGHRS and CDR2 YFSETQ. V gave up 4 bases and J gave up 3 bases, with 16 bases separating them. CDR3 protein: CASSDPQGWDTEAFF. The DNA of the CDR3 is TGCGCCAGCAGCGACCCGCAGGGGTGGGACACTGAAGCTTTCTTT.

This chain joins TRBV7-9 and TRBJ2-5; 8 positions agree with TRBD2. The J call may not be correct, given that the DNA end is closer to TRBJ2-7. Germline values: CDR1 SEHNR, CDR2 FQNEAQ (reference sequence). CDR3 size: 16 residues. The CDR3 loop reads CASSSLAGPPFYEQYF. The CDR3 DNA reads TGTGCCAGCAGCTCATTAGCGGGGCCCCCCTTCTACGAGCAGTACTTC.

This rearrangement joins TRBV10-3 to TRBJ2-7, with 9 positions matching TRBD1. The CDR3 is 16 amino acids. CDR1 is ENHRY, CDR2 SYGVKD, per germline. Trimming removed 3 bases from V and 2 bases from J; junction bases left unmatched: 8. The CDR3 DNA is TGTGCCATCAGTGAAACTGGGACAGGGCGAACCTACGAGCAGTACTTC. Translating it yields CAISETGTGRTYEQYF.

The gene calls are TRBV4-1 and TRBJ2-1; tentatively, D is TRBD1 (6 bases). Germline values: CDR1 MGHRA, CDR2 YSYEKL. Trimming removed 0 bases at V and 5 bases at J, with 23 bases between. The CDR3 spans 19 residues. CDR3 amino acids: CASSQDPDGIGGPDNEQFF. CDR3 nucleotides: TGCGCCAGCAGCCAAGATCCGGATGGGATAGGGGGTCCGGACAATGAGCAGTTCTTC.

The chain combines TRBV7-9 with TRBJ2-1; D remains ambiguous. Between the trimmed V and J ends, which lost 0 bases and 5 bases, there was a span of 8 bases. This CDR3 comprises 14 residues. Germline CDR1 reads SEHNR; CDR2 reads FQNEAQ (reference sequence). The CDR3 here is CASSLALLNNEQFF. In DNA, the CDR3 is TGTGCCAGCAGCTTAGCGCTACTGAACAATGAGCAGTTCTTC.